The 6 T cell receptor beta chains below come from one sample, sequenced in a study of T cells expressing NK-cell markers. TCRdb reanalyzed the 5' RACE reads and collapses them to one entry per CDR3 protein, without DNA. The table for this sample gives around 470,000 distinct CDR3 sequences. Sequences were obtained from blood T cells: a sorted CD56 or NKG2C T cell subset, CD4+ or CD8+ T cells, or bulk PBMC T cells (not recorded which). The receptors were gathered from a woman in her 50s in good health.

The CDR3 region is CAWGNQGGETQYF. The V gene is TRBV30, the J gene TRBJ2-5; TCRdb outputs TRBD1, but without DNA this stays unchecked. The CDR3 length is 13 residues. CDR1 and CDR2 from the germline V gene are GTSNPN and SVGIG (reference sequence). The whole variable domain, filled in from reference TRBV30 and TRBJ2-5, reads SQTIHQWPATLVQPVGSPLSLECTVEGTSNPNLYWYRQAAGRGLQLLFYSVGIGQISSEVPQNLSASRPQDRQFILSSKKLLLSDSGFYLCAWGNQGGETQYFGPGTRLLVL.

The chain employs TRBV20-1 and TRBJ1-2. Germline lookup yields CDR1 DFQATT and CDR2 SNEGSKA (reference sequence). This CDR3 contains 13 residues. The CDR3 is CSARVPQGGGYTF.

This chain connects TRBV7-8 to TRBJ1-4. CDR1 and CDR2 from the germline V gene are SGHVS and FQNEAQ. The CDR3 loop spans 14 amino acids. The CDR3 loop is CASTLGRENEKLFF.

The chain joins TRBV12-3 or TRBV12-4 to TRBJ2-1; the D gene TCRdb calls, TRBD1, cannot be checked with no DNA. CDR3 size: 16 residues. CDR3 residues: CASGSGARASYNEQFF.

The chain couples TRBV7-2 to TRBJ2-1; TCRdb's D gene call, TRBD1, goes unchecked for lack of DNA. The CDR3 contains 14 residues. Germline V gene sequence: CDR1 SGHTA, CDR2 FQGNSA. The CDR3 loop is CASTTAGVYNEQFF.

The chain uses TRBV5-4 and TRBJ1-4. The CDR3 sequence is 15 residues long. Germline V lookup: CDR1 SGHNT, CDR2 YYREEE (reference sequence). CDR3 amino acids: CASSRTGRVFEKLFF.